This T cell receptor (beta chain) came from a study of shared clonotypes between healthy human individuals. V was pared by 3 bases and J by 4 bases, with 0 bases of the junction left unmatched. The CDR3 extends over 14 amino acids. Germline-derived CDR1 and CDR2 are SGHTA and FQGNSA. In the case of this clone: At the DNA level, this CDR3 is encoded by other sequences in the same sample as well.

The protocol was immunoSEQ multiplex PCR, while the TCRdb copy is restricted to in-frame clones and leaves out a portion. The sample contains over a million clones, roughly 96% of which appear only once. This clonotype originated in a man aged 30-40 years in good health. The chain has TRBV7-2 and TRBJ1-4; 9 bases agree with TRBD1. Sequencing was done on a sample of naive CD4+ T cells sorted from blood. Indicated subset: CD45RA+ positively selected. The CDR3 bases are TGTGCCAGCAGCTTGGACAGGGGTAATGAAAAACTGTTTTTT. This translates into CASSLDRGNEKLFF.